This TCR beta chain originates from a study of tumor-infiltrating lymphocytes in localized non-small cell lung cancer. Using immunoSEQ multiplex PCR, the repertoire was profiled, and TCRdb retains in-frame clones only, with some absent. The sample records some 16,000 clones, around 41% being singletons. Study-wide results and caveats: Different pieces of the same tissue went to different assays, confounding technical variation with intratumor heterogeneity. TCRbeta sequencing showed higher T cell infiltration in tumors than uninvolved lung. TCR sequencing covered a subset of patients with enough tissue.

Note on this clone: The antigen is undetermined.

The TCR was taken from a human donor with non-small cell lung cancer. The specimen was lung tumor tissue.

The CDR3 spells CASSTLDTQYF. In DNA, the CDR3 is TGTGCCAGCAGTACGTTAGATACGCAGTATTTT. V usage is TRBV28 and J usage is TRBJ2-3; D is ambiguous. Germline-derived CDR1 and CDR2 are MDHEN and SYDVKM. This CDR3 region has 11 residues. V was clipped by 5 bases and J by 5 bases, with 5 bases between them.